A single sample gave rise to the 3 T cell receptor beta chains below, sequenced in a study of blood T cell repertoires in COVID-19. Sequencing was performed with immunoSEQ multiplex PCR; in TCRdb, only in-frame clones are kept and a portion is missing. There are under 150,000 clones in the sample; 79% occur only once, and approximately 3.9% lies in the top ten. Specimen: peripheral blood. These receptors originate from a woman aged 80 or over with acute or convalescent COVID-19.

The gene calls are TRBV7-9 and TRBJ1-1; D not resolved. Germline V lookup: CDR1 SEHNR, CDR2 FQNEAQ (reference sequence). V was cut by 4 bases and J by 8 bases, with 17 bases left in between. CDR3 length: 14 residues. The CDR3 is CASSSLLTGFEAFF. CDR3 bases: TGTGCCAGCAGCTCACTCCTTACCGGGTTCGAAGCTTTCTTT.

The chain joins TRBV7-8 to TRBJ1-5; possibly TRBD1 for D (5 bases). Per the germline V gene, CDR1 is SGHVS and CDR2 is FQNEAQ. The CDR3 is made up of 16 amino acids. The V and J ends lost 4 bases and 0 bases respectively, with 13 bases between them. CDR3 amino acids: CASSSVTVGSNQPQHF. The CDR3 DNA reads as TGTGCCAGCAGCTCAGTGACAGTAGGTAGCAATCAGCCCCAGCATTTT.

V is TRBV5-1 and J is TRBJ2-7; possibly TRBD2 for D (6 bases). The V and J ends lost 1 base and 2 bases respectively, with 13 bases between them. Germline CDR1 SGHRS, CDR2 YFSETQ. The CDR3 spans 15 residues. The CDR3 nucleotides are TGCGCCAGCAGCTTGCGGCCCGGGAGTACCTACGAGCAGTACTTC. As protein: CASSLRPGSTYEQYF. Looking up the rest from reference TRBV5-1 and TRBJ2-7 gives the full variable domain: KAGVTQTPRYLIKTRGQQVTLSCSPISGHRSVSWYQQTPGQGLQFLFEYFSETQRNKGNFPGRFSGRQFSNSRSEMNVSTLELGDSALYLCASSLRPGSTYEQYFGPGTRLTVT.